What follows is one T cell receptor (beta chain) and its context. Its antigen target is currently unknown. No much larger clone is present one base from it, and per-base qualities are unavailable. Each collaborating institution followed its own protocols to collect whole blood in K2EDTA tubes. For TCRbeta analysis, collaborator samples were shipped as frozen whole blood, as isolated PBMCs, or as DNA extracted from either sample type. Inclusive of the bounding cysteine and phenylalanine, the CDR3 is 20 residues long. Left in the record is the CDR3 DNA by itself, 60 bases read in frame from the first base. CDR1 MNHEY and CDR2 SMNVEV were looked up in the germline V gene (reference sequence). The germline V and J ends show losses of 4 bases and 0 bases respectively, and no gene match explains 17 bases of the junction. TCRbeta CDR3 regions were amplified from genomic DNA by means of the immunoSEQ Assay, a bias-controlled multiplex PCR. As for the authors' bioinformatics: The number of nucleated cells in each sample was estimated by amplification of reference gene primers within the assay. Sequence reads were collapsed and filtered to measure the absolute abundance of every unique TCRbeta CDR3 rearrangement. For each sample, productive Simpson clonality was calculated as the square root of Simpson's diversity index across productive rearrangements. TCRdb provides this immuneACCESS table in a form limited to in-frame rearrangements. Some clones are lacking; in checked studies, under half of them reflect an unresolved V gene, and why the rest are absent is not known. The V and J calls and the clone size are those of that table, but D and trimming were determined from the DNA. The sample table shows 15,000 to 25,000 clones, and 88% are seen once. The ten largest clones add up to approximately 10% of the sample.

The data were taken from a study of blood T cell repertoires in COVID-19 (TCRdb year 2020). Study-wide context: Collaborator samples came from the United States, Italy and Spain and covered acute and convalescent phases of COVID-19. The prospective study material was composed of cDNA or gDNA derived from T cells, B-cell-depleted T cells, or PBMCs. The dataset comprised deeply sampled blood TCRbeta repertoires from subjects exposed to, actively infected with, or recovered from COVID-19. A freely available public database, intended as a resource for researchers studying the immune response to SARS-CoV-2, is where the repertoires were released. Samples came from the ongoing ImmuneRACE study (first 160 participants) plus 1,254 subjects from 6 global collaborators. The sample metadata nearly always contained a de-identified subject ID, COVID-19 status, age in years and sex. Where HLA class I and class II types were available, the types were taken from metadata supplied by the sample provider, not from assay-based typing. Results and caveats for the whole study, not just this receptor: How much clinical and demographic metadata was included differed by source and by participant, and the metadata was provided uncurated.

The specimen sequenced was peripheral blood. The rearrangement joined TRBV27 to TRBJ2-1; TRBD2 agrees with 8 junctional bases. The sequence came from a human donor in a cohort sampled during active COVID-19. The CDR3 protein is CASSYRPPGVAGSSYNEQFF. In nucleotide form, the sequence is TGTGCCAGCAGTTACAGACCCCCTGGGGTAGCGGGGAGCTCCTACAATGAGCAGTTCTTC.